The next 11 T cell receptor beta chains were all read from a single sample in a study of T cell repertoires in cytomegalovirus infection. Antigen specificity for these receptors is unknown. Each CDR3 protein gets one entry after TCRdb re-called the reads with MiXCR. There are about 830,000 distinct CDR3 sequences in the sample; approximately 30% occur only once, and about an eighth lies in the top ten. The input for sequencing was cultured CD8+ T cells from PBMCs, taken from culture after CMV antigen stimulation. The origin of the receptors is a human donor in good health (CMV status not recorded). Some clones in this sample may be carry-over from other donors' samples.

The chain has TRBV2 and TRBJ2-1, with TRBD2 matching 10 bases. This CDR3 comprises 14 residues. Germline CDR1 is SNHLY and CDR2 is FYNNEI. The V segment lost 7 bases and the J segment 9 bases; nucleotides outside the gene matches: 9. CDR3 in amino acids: CASNTASGGPEQFF. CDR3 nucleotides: TGTGCCAGCAATACGGCTAGCGGGGGCCCTGAGCAGTTCTTC.

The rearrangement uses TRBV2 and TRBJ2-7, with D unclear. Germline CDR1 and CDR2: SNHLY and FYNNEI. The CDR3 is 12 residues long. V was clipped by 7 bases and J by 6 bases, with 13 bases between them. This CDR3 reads CASTGPPGEQYV. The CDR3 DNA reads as TGTGCCAGCACCGGACCTCCGGGCGAGCAGTACGTC.

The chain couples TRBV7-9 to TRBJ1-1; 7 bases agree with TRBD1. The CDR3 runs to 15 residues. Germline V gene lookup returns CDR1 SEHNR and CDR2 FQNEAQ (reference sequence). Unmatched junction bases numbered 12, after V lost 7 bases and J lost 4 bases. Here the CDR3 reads CASIPTLWTGTEAFF. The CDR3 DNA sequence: TGTGCCAGCATACCGACCCTTTGGACAGGCACTGAAGCTTTCTTT.

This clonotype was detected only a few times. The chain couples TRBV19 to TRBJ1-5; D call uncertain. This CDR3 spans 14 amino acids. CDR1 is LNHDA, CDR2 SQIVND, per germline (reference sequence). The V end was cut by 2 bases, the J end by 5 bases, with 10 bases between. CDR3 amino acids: CASSIRVIDQPQHF. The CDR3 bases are TGTGCCAGTAGTATACGGGTGATTGATCAGCCCCAGCATTTT.

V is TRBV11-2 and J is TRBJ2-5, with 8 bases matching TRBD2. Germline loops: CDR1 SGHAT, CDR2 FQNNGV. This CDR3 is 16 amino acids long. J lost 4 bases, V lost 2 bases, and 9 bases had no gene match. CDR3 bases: TGTGCCAGCAGCTTACTCTTCGCGGGGGGACCAGAGACCCAGTACTTC. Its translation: CASSLLFAGGPETQYF. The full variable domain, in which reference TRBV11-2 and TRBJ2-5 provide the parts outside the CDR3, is EAGVAQSPRYKIIEKRQSVAFWCNPISGHATLYWYQQILGQGPKLLIQFQNNGVVDDSQLPKDRFSAERLKGVDSTLKIQPAKLEDSAVYLCASSLLFAGGPETQYFGPGTRLLVL.

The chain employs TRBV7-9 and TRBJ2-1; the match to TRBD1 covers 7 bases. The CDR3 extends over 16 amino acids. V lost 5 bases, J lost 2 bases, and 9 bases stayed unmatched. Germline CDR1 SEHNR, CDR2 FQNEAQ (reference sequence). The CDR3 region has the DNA TGTGCCAGCAGCCCGCCTACAGGGGAGCCCTACAATGAGCAGTTCTTC. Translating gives CASSPPTGEPYNEQFF.

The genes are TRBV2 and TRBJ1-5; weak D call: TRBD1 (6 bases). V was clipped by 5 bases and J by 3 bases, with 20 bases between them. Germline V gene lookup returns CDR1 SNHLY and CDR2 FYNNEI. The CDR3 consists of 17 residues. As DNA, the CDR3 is TGTGCCAGCAGTTGGGCCCCAGGGGATGGGGACAATCAGCCCCAGCATTTT. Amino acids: CASSWAPGDGDNQPQHF.

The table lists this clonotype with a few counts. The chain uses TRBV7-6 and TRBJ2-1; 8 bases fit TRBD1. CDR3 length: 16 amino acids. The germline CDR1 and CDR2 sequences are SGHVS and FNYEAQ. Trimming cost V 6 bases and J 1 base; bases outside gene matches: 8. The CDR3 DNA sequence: TGTGCCAGCAGTCCCCCAGGGGGCAGGTCCTACAATGAGCAGTTCTTC. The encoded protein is CASSPPGGRSYNEQFF. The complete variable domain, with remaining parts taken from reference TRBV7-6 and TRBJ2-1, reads GAGVSQSPRYKVTKRGQDVALRCDPISGHVSLYWYRQALGQGPEFLTYFNYEAQQDKSGLPNDRFSAERPEGSISTLTIQRTEQRDSAMYRCASSPPGGRSYNEQFFGPGTRLTVL.

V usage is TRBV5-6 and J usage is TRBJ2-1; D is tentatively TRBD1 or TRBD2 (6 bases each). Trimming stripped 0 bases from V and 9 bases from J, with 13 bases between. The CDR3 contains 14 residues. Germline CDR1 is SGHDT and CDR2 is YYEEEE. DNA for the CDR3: TGTGCCAGCAGCTTGGCCCCAGGGGAGGTTGAGCAGTTCTTC. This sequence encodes CASSLAPGEVEQFF.

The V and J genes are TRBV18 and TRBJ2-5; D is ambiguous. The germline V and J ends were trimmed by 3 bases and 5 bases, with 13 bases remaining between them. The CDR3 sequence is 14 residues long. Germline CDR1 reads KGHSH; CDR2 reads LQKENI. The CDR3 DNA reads TGTGCCAGCTCACCCCTCGCGGCTCAGGAGACCCAGTACTTC. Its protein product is CASSPLAAQETQYF.

CDR3 sequence reads: CASSSPGGDIQYF. As DNA, the CDR3 is TGTGCCAGCAGTTCCCCCGGTGGGGACATTCAGTACTTC. The J gene is TRBJ2-4, the V gene TRBV27, with D hard to call. Looked up from germline, CDR1 is MNHEY and CDR2 is SMNVEV (reference sequence). V shed 4 bases and J shed 8 bases, with 12 bases lying between them. The CDR3 covers 13 residues.